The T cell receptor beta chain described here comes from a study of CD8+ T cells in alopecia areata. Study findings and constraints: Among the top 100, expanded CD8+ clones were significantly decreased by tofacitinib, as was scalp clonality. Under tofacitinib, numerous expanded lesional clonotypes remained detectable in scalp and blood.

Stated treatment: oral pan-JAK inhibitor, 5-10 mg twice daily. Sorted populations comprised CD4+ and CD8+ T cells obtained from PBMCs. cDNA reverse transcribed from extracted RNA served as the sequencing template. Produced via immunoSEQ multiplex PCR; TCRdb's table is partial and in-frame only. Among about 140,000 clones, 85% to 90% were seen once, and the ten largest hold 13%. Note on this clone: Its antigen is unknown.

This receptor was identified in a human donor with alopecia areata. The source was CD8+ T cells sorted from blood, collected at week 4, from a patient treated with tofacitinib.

The DNA for the CDR3 is TGTGCCAGCAGCTTTACCGCCGGCCGGGACAGGGGGCGTGAGCAGTTCTTC. It is translated as CASSFTAGRDRGREQFF. The chain is built from TRBV7-9 and TRBJ2-1; 12 bases are a match to TRBD1. CDR1 SEHNR and CDR2 FQNEAQ come from the germline V gene (reference sequence). V lost 3 bases and J lost 9; bases outside the gene matches: 12. This CDR3 spans 17 amino acids.